Following are 12 T cell receptor beta chains from one sample sequenced in a study of cytomegalovirus exposure and HLA in healthy donors. PCR involved 60 Vbeta and 13 Jbeta primers. Method: immunoSEQ multiplex PCR; TCRdb's copy keeps in-frame clones and lacks some. The repertoire consists of about 120,000 clones, with 70% to 80% occurring once and the leading ten covering 1.3% to 1.5%. The specimen sequenced was PBMCs. These receptors were taken from a female donor in good health and CMV-seronegative.

J is TRBJ2-5 and V is TRBV5-1; 12 bases fit TRBD2. Germline V CDR1 and CDR2: SGHRS, YFSETQ. V was pared by 4 bases and J by 4 bases, with 14 bases of the junction left unmatched. The CDR3 extends over 18 amino acids. CDR3 loop: CASSPNALAGGLRETQYF. CDR3 bases: TGCGCCAGCAGCCCGAATGCCCTAGCGGGAGGGCTCAGAGAGACCCAGTACTTC. The full variable domain, in which reference TRBV5-1 and TRBJ2-5 provide the parts outside the CDR3, is KAGVTQTPRYLIKTRGQQVTLSCSPISGHRSVSWYQQTPGQGLQFLFEYFSETQRNKGNFPGRFSGRQFSNSRSEMNVSTLELGDSALYLCASSPNALAGGLRETQYFGPGTRLLVL.

The chain has TRBV30 and TRBJ2-3; D may be TRBD2 (6 bases). In germline, CDR1 is GTSNPN, CDR2 SVGIG (reference sequence). This CDR3 has 16 amino acids. V dropped 2 bases and J dropped 2 bases, with 17 bases sitting between them. This CDR3 reads CAWSRGRAGLTDTQYF. CDR3 in DNA: TGTGCCTGGAGTAGAGGAAGGGCGGGACTCACAGATACGCAGTATTTT.

V is TRBV2 and J is TRBJ2-5; 11 nucleotides line up with TRBD2. The DNA end lines up better with TRBJ2-7; the J call may be wrong. The CDR3 is 15 amino acids. Germline CDR1 reads SNHLY; CDR2 reads FYNNEI. DNA for the CDR3: TGTGCCAGCAGTCCAACTAGCGGGAGATACTACGAGCAGTACTTC. It specifies CASSPTSGRYYEQYF.

The V gene is TRBV13, the J gene TRBJ1-2; 8 bases are shared with TRBD1. Trimming at V came to 7 bases and at J to 8 bases, leaving 9 bases not matched to a gene. The CDR3 length is 13 residues. Germline V lookup: CDR1 PRHDT, CDR2 FYEKMQ (reference sequence). CDR3 amino acids: CASIPTQGVGYTF. DNA of the CDR3: TGTGCCAGCATCCCCACACAGGGGGTGGGCTACACCTTC. Supplemented by reference TRBV13 and TRBJ1-2, the full variable domain reads AAGVIQSPRHLIKEKRETATLKCYPIPRHDTVYWYQQGPGQDPQFLISFYEKMQSDKGSIPDRFSAQQFSDYHSELNMSSLELGDSALYFCASIPTQGVGYTFGSGTRLTVV.

Regarding this clone: Because it lacks the conserved phenylalanine or tryptophan at the end, this CDR3 is likely a read error. The chain recombines TRBV10-3 with TRBJ2-7; TRBD2 is a possible D gene (6 bases). V was shortened by 6 bases and J by 0 bases, with 15 bases between the two germline ends. Germline V lookup: CDR1 ENHRY, CDR2 SYGVKD. CDR3 length equals 15 residues. Here the CDR3 reads CAIRQTATSSYEQYL. CDR3 bases: TGTGCCATCAGGCAGACAGCGACTAGCTCCTACGAGCAGTACCTC.

V gene TRBV23-1 combines with J gene TRBJ2-7; D is ambiguous. TRBV23-1 is recorded as an ORF, its role being uncertain. V shed 0 bases and J shed 1 base, with 13 bases lying between them. This CDR3 region has 16 residues. CDR3 sequence: CASSQSTVQTSYEQYF. Here the CDR3 DNA reads TGCGCCAGCAGTCAATCCACGGTTCAGACTTCCTACGAGCAGTACTTC.

This sequence joins TRBV29-1 and TRBJ2-7, with 13 bases lining up with TRBD2. The CDR3 has 15 amino acids. The V gene's germline CDR1 is SQVTM and CDR2 ANQGSEA. J was trimmed by 3 bases and V by 6 bases; bases with no gene match: 8. CDR3 nucleotides: TGCAGCGTCGCATCCGGGACTAGCGGGATCTACGAGCAGTACTTC. This sequence encodes CSVASGTSGIYEQYF.

This clone was seen at least ten times. The sample holds other DNA sequences that translate to the same CDR3. The chain links TRBV6-5 to TRBJ2-7; 12 nucleotides match TRBD2. Germline V lookup: CDR1 MNHEY, CDR2 SVGAGI. J was trimmed by 4 bases and V by 2 bases; bases with no gene match: 0. The CDR3 is 14 residues long. CDR3 nucleotide sequence: TGTGCCAGCAGTTACGGGACTAGCGGGTACGAGCAGTACTTC. This sequence encodes CASSYGTSGYEQYF.

The CDR3 DNA reads TGTGCCAGCAGTCCGGACAGGGTGGATGGCTACACCTTC. It codes for CASSPDRVDGYTF. The chain recombines TRBV28 with TRBJ1-2; TRBD1 agrees at 8 bases. J gave up 6 bases and V 5 bases, and 5 bases lay outside the gene matches. From germline, CDR1 is MDHEN and CDR2 SYDVKM. The CDR3 length is 13 residues.

The chain employs TRBV5-6 and TRBJ2-2, with 13 bases fitting TRBD2. This CDR3 contains 14 residues. Per germline, CDR1 SGHDT and CDR2 YYEEEE. After removal of 7 bases from V and 5 bases from J, the junction contained 2 bases not matched to a gene. CDR3 in amino acids: CASGLAGVTGELFF. The CDR3, as DNA: TGTGCCAGCGGACTAGCGGGGGTTACCGGGGAGCTGTTTTTT.

The chain combines TRBV7-9 with TRBJ2-1, with 10 bases fitting TRBD2. The CDR3 contains 13 residues. Germline lookup yields CDR1 SEHNR and CDR2 FQNEAQ (reference sequence). V lost 8 bases and J lost 9; bases outside the gene matches: 7. The chain's CDR3 is CASGTSDISEQFF. Written as DNA, the CDR3 is TGTGCCAGCGGGACTAGCGATATAAGTGAGCAGTTCTTC.

This sequence joins TRBV28 and TRBJ1-4; 9 nucleotides agree with TRBD1. This CDR3 is built from 13 residues. CDR1 is MDHEN and CDR2 is SYDVKM in the germline V gene. V was clipped by 7 bases and J by 6 bases; unmatched bases: 3. CDR3 bases: TGTGCCAGCACGGACAGGGGTGATGAAAAACTGTTTTTT. Residues: CASTDRGDEKLFF.